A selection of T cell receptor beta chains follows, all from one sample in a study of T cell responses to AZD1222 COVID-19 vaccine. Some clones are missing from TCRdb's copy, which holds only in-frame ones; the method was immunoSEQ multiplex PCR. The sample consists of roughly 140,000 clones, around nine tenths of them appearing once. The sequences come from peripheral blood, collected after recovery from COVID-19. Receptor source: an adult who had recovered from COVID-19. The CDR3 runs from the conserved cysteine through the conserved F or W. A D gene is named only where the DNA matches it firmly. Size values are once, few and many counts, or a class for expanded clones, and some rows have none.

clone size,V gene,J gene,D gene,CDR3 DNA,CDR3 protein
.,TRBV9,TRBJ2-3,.,TGTGCCAGCAGCGTAGATCCCCCGGGCGGGGTAGGAGATACGCAGTATTTT,CASSVDPPGGVGDTQYF
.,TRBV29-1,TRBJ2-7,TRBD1,TGCAGCGTGATACAGGACAGGGCCCCCTACGAGCAGTACTTC,CSVIQDRAPYEQYF
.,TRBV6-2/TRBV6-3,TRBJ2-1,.,TGTGCCAGCAGTTACAGGGAAAGGTCCTACAATGAGCAGTTCTTC,CASSYRERSYNEQFF
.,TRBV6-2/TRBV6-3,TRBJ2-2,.,TGTGCCAGCAGTCAGGGATACACCGGGGAGCTGTTTTTT,CASSQGYTGELFF
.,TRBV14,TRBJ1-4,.,TGTGCCAGCAGCCAGTGGGGCGGTAATGAAAAACTGTTTTTT,CASSQWGGNEKLFF
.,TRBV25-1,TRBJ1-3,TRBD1,TGTGCCAGCAGACCTACACTCGGACAGGACCGAGGGGACACCATATATTTT,CASRPTLGQDRGDTIYF
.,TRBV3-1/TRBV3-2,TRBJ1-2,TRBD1,TGTGCCAGCAGCCACTTGGACAGGGGAGACTATGGCTACACCTTC,CASSHLDRGDYGYTF
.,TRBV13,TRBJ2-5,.,TGTGCCAGCAGCCCCGGACTGGAAGAGACCCAGTACTTC,CASSPGLEETQYF
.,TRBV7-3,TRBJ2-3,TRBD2,TGTGCCAGCAGCCTAGCGGGGGGCTCCACAGATACGCAGTATTTT,CASSLAGGSTDTQYF
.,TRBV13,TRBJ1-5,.,TGTGCCAGCAGCTTCGGGTCAGTCATTGGTGGGACAAATCAGCCCCAGCATTTT,CASSFGSVIGGTNQPQHF
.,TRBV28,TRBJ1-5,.,TGTGCCAGCAGTTTAAGGCAGGGCAATCAGCCCCAGCATTTT,CASSLRQGNQPQHF
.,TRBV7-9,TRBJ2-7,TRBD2,TGTGCCAGCAACCCAGCGACTAGCGGGGGACTCTCCTACGAGCAGTACTTC,CASNPATSGGLSYEQYF
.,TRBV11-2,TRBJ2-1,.,TGTGCCAGCAGCTTAGTAAGGGGTGAGCAGTTCTTC,CASSLVRGEQFF
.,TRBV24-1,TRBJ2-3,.,TGTGCCACCAGTGACCCCGATCCAACCGAAGGACCAGATACGCAGTATTTT,CATSDPDPTEGPDTQYF
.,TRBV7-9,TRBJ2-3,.,TGTGCCAGCAGCTTAGCGCAGAAAGGAGATACGCAGTATTTT,CASSLAQKGDTQYF
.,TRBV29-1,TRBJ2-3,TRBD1,TGCAGCGTTGAAGATCTGAGGACAGGGGGCACAGATACGCAGTATTTT,CSVEDLRTGGTDTQYF
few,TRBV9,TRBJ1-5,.,TGTGCCAGCAGCCCCGGGCCGGGGAAAGGCAATCAGCCCCAGCATTTT,CASSPGPGKGNQPQHF
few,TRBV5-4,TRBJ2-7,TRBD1,TGTGCCAGCAGCTACGGGACAGATCCCTACGAGCAGTACTTC,CASSYGTDPYEQYF
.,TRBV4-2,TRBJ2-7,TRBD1,TGTGCCAGCAGGAGGGACAGGGGCGGCGGCGAGCAGTACTTC,CASRRDRGGGEQYF
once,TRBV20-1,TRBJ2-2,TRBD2,TGCAGTGCTAGTAATCCTAGCGGCTACACCGGGGAGCTGTTTTTT,CSASNPSGYTGELFF
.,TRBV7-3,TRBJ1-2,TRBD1,TGTGCCAGCAGCTTAATCCCTTTGAGCAGGGGGGACTACACCTTC,CASSLIPLSRGDYTF
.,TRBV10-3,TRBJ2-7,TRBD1,TGTGCCATCAGTGATTTCGGAGGATCGGGACAGCCTTACTACGAGCAGTACTTC,CAISDFGGSGQPYYEQYF
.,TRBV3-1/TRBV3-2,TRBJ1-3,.,TGTGCCAGCAGCCCTGCGACACCTGGAAACACCATATATTTT,CASSPATPGNTIYF
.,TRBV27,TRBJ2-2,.,TGTGCCAGCAGGGGTCAGGGGGGCACCGGGGAGCTGTTTTTT,CASRGQGGTGELFF
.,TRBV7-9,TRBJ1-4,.,TGTGCCAGCAGCGGTCTTGGGGCTTGGGAAAAACTGTTTTTT,CASSGLGAWEKLFF
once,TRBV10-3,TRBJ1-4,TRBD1,TGTGCCATCAGTTACGACAGGGCGGGGGAAAAACTGTTTTTT,CAISYDRAGEKLFF